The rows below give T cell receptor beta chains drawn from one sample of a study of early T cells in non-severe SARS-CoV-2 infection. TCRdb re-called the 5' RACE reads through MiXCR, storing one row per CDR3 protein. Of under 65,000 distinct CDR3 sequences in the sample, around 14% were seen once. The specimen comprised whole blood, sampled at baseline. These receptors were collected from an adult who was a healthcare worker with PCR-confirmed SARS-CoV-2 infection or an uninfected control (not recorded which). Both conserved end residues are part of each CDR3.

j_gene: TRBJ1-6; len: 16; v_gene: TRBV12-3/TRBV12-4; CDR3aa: CASRPQGGSYNSPLHF
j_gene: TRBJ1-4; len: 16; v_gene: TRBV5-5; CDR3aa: CASSLGGARSNEKLFF
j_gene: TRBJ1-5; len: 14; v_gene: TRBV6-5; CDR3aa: CASSYRSGNQPQHF
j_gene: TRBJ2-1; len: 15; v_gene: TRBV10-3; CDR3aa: CAISEASGRLNEQFF
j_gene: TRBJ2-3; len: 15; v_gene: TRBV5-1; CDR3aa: CASSLTDFQADTQYF
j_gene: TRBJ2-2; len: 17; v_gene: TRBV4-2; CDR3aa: CASSQDIQGRYTGELFF
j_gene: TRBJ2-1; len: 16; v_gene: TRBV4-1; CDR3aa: CASSQDADSGSSEQFF
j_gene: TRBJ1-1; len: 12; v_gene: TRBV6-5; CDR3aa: CASFSGTDQAFF
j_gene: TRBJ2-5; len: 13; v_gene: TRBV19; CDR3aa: CASSPDRVETQYF
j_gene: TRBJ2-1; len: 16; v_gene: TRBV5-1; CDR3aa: CASSLGFSRSYNEQFF
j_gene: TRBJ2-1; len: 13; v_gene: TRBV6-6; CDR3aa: CASIPGASLEQFF
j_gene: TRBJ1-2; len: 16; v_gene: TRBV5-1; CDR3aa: CASSPRVGGEVYGYTF
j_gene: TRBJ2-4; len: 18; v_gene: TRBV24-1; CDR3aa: CATSDPETDPIAKNIQYF
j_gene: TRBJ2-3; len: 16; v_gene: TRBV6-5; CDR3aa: CASSYSTGAFTDTQYF
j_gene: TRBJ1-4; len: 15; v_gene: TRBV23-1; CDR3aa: CASSQSRTVHEKLFF
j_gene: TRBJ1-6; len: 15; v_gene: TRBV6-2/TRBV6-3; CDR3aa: CASSLEVSYNSPLHF
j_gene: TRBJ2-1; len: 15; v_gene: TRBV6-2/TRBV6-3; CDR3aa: CASRPSGGSVNEQFF
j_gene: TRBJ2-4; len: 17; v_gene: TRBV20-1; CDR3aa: CSARDPQGQPAKNIQYF
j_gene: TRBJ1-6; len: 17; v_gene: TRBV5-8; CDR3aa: CASSPQTGRSLGAPPHF
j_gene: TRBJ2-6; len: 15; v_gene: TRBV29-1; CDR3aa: CSVVAQGSGANVLTF
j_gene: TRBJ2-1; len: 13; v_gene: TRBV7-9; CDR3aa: CASSSPPYNEQFF
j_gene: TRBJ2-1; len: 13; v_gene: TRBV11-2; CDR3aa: CASGRGPYNEQFF
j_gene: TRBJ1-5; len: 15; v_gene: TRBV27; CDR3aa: CASSGRGPGNQPQHF
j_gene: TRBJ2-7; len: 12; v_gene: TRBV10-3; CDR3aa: CAISVDGYEQYF
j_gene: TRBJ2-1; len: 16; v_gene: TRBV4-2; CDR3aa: CASSQSGTHQSDEQFF
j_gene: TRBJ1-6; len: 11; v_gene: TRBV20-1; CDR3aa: CSARDNSPLHF
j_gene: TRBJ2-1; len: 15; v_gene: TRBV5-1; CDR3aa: CASSPGLGSYNEQFF
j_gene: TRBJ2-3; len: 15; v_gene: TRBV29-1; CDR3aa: CSVGYPGLAGGAPYF
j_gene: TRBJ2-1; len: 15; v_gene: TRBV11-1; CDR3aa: CASSSSWGAYNEQFF
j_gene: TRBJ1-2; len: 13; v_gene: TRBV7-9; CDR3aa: CASSLGQPYGYTF
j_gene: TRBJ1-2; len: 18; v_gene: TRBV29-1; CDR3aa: CSVEGRRGDSLSNYGYTF
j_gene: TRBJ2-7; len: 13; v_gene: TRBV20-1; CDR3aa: CSATETGPYEQYF
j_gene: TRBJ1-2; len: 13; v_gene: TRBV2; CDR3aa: CASSVREGYGYTF
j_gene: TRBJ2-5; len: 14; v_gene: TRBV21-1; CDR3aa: CASSKRQPQETQYF
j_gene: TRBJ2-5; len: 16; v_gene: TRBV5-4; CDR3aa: CASSVLGQGPTETQYF
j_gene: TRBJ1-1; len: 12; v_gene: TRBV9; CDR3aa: CASSLGGSEAFF
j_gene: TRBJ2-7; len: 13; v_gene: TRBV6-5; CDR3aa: CASRRQSSYEQYF
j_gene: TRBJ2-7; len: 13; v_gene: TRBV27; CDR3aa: CASSLSGGYEQYF
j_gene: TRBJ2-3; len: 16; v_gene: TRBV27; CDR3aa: CASSLRTSGGTDTQYF
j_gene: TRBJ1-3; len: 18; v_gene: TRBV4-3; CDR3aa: CASSLLPVGSSSGNTIYF
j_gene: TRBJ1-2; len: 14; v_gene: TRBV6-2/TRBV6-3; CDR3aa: CASSPWTGYYGYTF
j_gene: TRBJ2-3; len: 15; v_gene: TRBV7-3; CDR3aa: CASSLGGLTTDTQYF
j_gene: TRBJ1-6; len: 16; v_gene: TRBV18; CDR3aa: CASSPPRNRGNSPLHF
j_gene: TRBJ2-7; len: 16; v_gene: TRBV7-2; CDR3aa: CASSARLAGGSYEQYF
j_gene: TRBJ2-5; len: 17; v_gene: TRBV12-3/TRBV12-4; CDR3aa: CASSPGLRAGFQETQYF